This T cell receptor beta chain was recovered during a study of blood T cell repertoires in COVID-19. The Seattle patients, enrolled during active infection, were followed longitudinally. Trimming at V came to 5 bases and at J to 1 base, leaving 4 bases not matched to a gene. Per germline, CDR1 LNHDA and CDR2 SQIVND (reference sequence). The CDR3 is 15 residues long. TCRdb's table, derived via immunoSEQ multiplex PCR, lists solely in-frame clones and lacks some. The repertoire has under 300,000 clones, roughly nine tenths of them found once; the top ten carry less than 15%. The J gene is TRBJ2-7, the V gene TRBV19, with TRBD2 identical over 11 bases. Material for sequencing was peripheral blood. The TCR comes from a woman aged 30 to 39 with COVID-19, enrolled during active disease. The CDR3 sequence is CASSVSGGASYEQYF. CDR3 nucleotide sequence: TGTGCCAGTAGTGTTAGCGGGGGGGCGTCCTACGAGCAGTACTTC. Drawing the rest from reference TRBV19 and TRBJ2-7, the complete variable domain is DGGITQSPKYLFRKEGQNVTLSCEQNLNHDAMYWYRQDPGQGLRLIYYSQIVNDFQKGDIAEGYSVSREKKESFPLTVTSAQKNPTAFYLCASSVSGGASYEQYFGPGTRLTVT.